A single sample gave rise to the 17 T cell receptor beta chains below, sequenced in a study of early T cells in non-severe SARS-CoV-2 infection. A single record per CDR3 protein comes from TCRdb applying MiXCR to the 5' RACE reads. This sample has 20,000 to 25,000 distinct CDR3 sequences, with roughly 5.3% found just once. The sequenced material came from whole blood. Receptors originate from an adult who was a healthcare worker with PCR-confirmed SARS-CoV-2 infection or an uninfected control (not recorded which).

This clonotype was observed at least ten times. CDR3 loop: CASSTDETQYF. CDR3 DNA sequence: TGTGCCAGCAGTACAGACGAGACCCAGTACTTC. The rearrangement links TRBV2 to TRBJ2-5; D is uncertain. Trimming shortened V by 5 bases and J by 5 bases, and 6 bases separated the two germline ends. The CDR3 runs to 11 residues. Germline CDR1 and CDR2: SNHLY and FYNNEI.

In DNA form, the CDR3 reads TGTGCCAGCAGCTTAGTGGAAAATCAGCCCCAGCATTTT. Residues: CASSLVENQPQHF. The chain has TRBV7-2 and TRBJ1-5; no definite D call. Trimming took off 1 base at V and 4 bases at J, with 5 bases between the two ends. Germline V gene lookup returns CDR1 SGHTA and CDR2 FQGNSA. This CDR3 has 13 residues.

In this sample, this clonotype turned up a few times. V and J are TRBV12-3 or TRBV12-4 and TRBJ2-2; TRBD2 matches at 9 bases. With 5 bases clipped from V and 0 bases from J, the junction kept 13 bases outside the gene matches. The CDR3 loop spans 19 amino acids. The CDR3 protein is CASSLGAGGPVTNTGELFF. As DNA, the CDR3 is TGTGCCAGCAGTCTAGGAGCGGGAGGTCCCGTGACGAACACCGGGGAGCTGTTTTTT.

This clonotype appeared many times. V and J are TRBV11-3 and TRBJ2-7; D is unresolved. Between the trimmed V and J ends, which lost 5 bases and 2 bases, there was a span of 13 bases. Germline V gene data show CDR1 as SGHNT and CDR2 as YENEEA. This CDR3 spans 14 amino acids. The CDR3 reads CASSLRGKPYEQYV. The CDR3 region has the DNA TGTGCCAGCAGCCTCCGTGGCAAGCCCTACGAGCAGTACGTC.

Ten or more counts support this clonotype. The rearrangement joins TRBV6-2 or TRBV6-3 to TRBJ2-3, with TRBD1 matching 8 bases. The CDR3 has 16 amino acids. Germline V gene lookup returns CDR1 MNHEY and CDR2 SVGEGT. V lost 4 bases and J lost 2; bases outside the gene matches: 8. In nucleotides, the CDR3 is TGTGCCAGCAGTTCCCGACCGGGACAGGTCACAGATACGCAGTATTTT. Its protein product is CASSSRPGQVTDTQYF.

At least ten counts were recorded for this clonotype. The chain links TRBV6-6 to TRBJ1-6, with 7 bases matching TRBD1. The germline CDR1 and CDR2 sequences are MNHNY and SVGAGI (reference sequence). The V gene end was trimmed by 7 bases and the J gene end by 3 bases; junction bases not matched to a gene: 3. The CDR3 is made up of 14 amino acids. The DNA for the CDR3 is TGTGCCAGCAAGGGGGCTATCTATAATTCACCCCTCCACTTT. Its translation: CASKGAIYNSPLHF.

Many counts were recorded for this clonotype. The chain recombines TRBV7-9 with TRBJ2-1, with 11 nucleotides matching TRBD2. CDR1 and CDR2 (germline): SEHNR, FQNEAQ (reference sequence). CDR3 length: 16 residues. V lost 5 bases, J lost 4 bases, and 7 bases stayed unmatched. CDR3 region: CASSPTSGSSYNEQFF. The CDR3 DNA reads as TGTGCCAGCAGCCCAACTAGCGGGAGTAGTTACAATGAGCAGTTCTTC.

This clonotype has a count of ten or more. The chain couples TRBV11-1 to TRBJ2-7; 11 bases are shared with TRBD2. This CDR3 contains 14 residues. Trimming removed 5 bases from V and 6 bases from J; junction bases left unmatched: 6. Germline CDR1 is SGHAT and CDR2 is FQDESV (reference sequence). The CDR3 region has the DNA TGTGCCAGCAGCACCCCAACTAGCGGGGGCGAGCAGTACTTC. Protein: CASSTPTSGGEQYF.

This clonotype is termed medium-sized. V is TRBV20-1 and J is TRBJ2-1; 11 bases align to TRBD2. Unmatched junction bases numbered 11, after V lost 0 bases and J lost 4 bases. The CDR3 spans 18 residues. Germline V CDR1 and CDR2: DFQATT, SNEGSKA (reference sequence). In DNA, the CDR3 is TGCAGTGCTAGAGATCACTCCCGACTAGCGGGATCTTACAATGAGCAGTTCTTC. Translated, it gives CSARDHSRLAGSYNEQFF.

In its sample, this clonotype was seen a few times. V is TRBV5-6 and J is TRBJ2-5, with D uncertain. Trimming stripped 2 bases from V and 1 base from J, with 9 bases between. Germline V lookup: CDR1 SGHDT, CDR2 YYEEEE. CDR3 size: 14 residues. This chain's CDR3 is CASSFLGTQETQYF. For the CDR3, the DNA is TGTGCCAGCAGCTTTTTGGGCACCCAAGAGACCCAGTACTTC.

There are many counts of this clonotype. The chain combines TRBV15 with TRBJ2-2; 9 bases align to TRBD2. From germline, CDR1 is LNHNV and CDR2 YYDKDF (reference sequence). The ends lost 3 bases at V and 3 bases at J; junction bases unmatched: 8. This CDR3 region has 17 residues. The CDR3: CATSRKASGTYTGELFF. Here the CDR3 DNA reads TGTGCCACCAGCAGGAAGGCTAGCGGGACATACACCGGGGAGCTGTTTTTT.

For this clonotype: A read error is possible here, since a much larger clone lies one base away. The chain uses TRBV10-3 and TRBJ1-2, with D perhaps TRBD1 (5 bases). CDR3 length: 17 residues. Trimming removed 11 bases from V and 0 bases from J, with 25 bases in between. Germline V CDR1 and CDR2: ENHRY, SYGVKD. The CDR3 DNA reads TGTGCCTTCACCTCTGAGGGGCCCACCACAACTAACTATGGCTACACCTTC. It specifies CAFTSEGPTTTNYGYTF.

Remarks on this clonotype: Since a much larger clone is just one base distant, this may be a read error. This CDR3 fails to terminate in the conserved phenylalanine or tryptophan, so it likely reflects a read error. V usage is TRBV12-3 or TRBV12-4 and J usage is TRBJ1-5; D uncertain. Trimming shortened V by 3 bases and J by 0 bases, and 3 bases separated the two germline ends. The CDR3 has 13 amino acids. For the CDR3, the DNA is TGTGCCAGCAGTTTCAATAGCAATCAGCCCCAGCATTCT. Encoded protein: CASSFNSNQPQHS.

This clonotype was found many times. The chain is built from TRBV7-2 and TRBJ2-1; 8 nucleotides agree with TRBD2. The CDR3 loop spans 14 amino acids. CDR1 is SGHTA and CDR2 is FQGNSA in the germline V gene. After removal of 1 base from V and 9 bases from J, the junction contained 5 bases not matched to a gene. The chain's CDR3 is CASSLGGGRSEQFF. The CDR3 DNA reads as TGTGCCAGCAGCTTAGGGGGCGGGAGGAGTGAGCAGTTCTTC.

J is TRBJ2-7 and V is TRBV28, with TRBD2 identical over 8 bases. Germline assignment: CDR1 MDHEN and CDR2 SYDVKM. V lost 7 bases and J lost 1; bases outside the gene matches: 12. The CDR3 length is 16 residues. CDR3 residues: CASTLGGREASYEQYF. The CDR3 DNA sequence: TGTGCCAGCACCCTTGGTGGGCGGGAGGCATCCTACGAGCAGTACTTC.

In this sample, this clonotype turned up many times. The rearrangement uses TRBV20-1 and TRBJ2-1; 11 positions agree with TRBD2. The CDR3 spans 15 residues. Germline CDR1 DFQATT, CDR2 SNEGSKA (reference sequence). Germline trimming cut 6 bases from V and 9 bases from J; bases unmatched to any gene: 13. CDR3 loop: CSAPRSGREWGEQFF. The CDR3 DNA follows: TGCAGTGCGCCCCGTAGCGGGAGGGAGTGGGGTGAGCAGTTCTTC.

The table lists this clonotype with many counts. The CDR3 sequence: CSARSANQPQHF. In DNA, the CDR3 is TGCAGTGCTAGATCAGCCAATCAGCCCCAGCATTTT. The J gene is TRBJ1-5, the V gene TRBV20-1; D not resolved. Trimming removed 2 bases at V and 3 bases at J, with 5 bases between. The germline V gene has CDR1 DFQATT and CDR2 SNEGSKA (reference sequence). The CDR3 is 12 amino acids.